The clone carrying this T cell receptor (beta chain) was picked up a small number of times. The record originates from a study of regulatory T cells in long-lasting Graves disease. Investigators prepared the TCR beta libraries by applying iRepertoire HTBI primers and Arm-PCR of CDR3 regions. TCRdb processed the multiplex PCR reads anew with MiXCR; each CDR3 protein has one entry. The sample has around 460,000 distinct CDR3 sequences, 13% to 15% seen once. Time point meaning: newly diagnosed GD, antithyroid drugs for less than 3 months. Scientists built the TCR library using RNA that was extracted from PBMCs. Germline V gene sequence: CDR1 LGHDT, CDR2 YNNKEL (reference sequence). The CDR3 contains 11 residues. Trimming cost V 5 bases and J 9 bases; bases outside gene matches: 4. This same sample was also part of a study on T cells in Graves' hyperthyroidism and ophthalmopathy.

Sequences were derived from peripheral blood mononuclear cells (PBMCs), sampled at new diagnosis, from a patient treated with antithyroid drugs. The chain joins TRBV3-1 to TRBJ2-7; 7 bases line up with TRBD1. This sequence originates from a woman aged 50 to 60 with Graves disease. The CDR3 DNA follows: TGTGCCAGCAGCAACCGGGACAGGCAGTACTTC. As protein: CASSNRDRQYF.